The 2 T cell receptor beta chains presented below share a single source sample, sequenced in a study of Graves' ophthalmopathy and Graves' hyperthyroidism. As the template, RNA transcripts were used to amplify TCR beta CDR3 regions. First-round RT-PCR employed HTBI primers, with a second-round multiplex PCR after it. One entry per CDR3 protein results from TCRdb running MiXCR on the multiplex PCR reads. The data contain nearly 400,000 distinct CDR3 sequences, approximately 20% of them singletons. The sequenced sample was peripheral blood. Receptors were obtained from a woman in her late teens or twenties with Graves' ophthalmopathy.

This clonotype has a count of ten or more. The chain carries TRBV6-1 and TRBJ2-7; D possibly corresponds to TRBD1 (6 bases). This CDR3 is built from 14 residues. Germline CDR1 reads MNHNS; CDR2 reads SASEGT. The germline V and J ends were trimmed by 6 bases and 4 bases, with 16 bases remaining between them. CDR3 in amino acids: CASRKWTVFYEQYF. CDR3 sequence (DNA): TGTGCCAGCAGAAAGTGGACAGTTTTTTACGAGCAGTACTTC.

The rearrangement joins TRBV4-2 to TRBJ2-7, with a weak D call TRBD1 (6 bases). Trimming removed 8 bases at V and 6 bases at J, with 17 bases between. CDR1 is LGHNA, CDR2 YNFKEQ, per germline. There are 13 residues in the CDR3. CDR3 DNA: TGTGCCAGCGTGCCACAACAGGGCGGCGAGCAGTACTTC. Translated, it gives CASVPQQGGEQYF.